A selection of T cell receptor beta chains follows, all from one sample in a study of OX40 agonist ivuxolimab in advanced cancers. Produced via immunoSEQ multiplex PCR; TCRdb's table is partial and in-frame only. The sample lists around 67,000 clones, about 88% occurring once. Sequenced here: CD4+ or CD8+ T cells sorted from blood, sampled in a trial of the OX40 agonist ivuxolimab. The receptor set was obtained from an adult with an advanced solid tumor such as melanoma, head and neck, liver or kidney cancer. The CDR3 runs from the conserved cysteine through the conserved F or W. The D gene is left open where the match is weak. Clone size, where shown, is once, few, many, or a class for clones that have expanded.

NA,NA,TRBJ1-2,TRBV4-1,CASSTIALLPGNPPNYGYTF,TGCGCCAGCAGTACGATAGCGCTACTTCCAGGGAACCCTCCTAACTATGGCTACACCTTC
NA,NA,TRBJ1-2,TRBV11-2,CASQDRVTANYGYTF,TGTGCCAGCCAAGATCGTGTAACAGCAAACTATGGCTACACCTTC
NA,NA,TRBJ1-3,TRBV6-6,CASSYRGGGNTIYF,TGTGCCAGCAGTTATAGGGGCGGGGGAAACACCATATATTTT
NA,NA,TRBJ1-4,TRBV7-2,CASSEDGFFNEKLFF,TGTGCCAGCAGCGAAGACGGGTTCTTTAATGAAAAACTGTTTTTT
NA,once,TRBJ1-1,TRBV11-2,CASSLNVKNTEAFF,TGTGCCAGCAGCTTAAACGTCAAGAACACTGAAGCTTTCTTT
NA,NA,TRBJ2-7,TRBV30,CAWGGTAYEQYF,TGTGCCTGGGGAGGGACAGCCTACGAGCAGTACTTC
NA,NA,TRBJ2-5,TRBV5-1,CASSSHLTNQETQYF,TGCGCCAGCAGCTCCCACTTGACAAACCAAGAGACCCAGTACTTC
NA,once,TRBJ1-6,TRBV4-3,CASSPDWSSYNSPLHF,TGCGCCAGCAGCCCGGACTGGAGCTCCTATAATTCACCCCTCCACTTT
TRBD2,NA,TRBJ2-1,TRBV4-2,CASSQYSGGPPYNEQFF,TGTGCCAGCAGCCAGTATAGCGGGGGGCCACCCTACAATGAGCAGTTCTTC
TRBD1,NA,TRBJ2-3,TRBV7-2,CASSSPDRVNTDTQYF,TGTGCCAGCAGCTCTCCCGACAGGGTAAACACAGATACGCAGTATTTT
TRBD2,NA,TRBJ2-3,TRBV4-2,CASTPAGASDTQYF,TGTGCCAGCACACCAGCGGGAGCATCGGATACGCAGTATTTT
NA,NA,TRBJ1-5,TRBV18,CASSSGGGGVLGPQHF,TGTGCCAGCTCATCTGGCGGCGGGGGTGTACTAGGGCCCCAGCATTTT
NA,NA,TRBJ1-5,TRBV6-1,CASSEVGGSRNQPQHF,TGTGCCAGCAGTGAAGTGGGAGGGTCACGCAATCAGCCCCAGCATTTT
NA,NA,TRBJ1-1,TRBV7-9,CASSLVGQLNTEAFF,TGTGCCAGCAGCTTAGTTGGGCAGCTAAACACTGAAGCTTTCTTT
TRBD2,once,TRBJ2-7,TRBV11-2,CASSSSWGSGGYEQYF,TGTGCCAGCAGCTCCTCCTGGGGGAGCGGGGGCTACGAGCAGTACTTC
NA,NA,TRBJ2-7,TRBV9,CASSVGTAYDEQYF,TGTGCCAGCAGCGTTGGAACAGCGTACGACGAGCAGTACTTC
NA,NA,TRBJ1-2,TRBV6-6,CASSYVSAGANYGYTF,TGTGCCAGCAGTTACGTCTCGGCAGGGGCTAACTATGGCTACACCTTC
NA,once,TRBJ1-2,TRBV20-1,CSASPMSGYTF,TGCAGTGCTAGCCCTATGAGTGGCTACACCTTC